This TCR beta chain was sequenced during a study of T cell responses to AZD1222 COVID-19 vaccine. V was cut by 4 bases and J by 2 bases, with 7 bases left in between. Germline V gives CDR1 SGHVS, CDR2 FNYEAQ. The length of the CDR3 is 13 residues. The data were produced by immunoSEQ multiplex PCR, yet TCRdb's version contains in-frame clones alone and is incomplete. The sample includes about 90,000 clones, around nine tenths of them seen just once. With respect to this clone: What it recognizes is unknown.

Broader study findings: Among AZD1222 vaccinees, only 5 to 7 were seropositive at baseline.

This TCR was sampled from an adult in good health. The specimen was peripheral blood, collected on day 0 of MenACWY control vaccination. The J gene is TRBJ2-3, the V gene TRBV7-6; D remains ambiguous. The CDR3 nucleotides are TGTGCCAGCAGCTCGTACACCACAGATACGCAGTATTTT. Encoded protein: CASSSYTTDTQYF.